This passage covers 2 T cell receptor beta chains from one sample sequenced in a study of T cell responses to AZD1222 COVID-19 vaccine. Profiling relied on immunoSEQ multiplex PCR, and the TCRdb table lists in-frame clones only, not all of them. The data show about 130,000 clones, about 93% seen once. The sample here was peripheral blood, taken on day 0 of AZD1222 vaccination. Every receptor here comes from an adult in good health.

The chain carries TRBV28 and TRBJ1-3; TRBD1 agrees at 8 bases. The trim removed 1 base at V and 3 bases at J, leaving 5 bases unmatched. This CDR3 spans 16 amino acids. Germline values: CDR1 MDHEN, CDR2 SYDVKM. The CDR3 region has the DNA TGTGCCAGCAGTTTATTTCAGGGGGCCAGTGGAAACACCATATATTTT. Translated: CASSLFQGASGNTIYF.

The gene calls are TRBV27 and TRBJ2-3; 11 bases agree with TRBD2. V gave up 8 bases and J gave up 0 bases; unmatched junction bases: 10. The CDR3 contains 17 residues. Germline loops: CDR1 MNHEY, CDR2 SMNVEV (reference sequence). The CDR3 reads CASSGLAGGTSTDTQYF. CDR3 coding DNA: TGTGCCAGCTCTGGGCTAGCGGGAGGTACCAGCACAGATACGCAGTATTTT.